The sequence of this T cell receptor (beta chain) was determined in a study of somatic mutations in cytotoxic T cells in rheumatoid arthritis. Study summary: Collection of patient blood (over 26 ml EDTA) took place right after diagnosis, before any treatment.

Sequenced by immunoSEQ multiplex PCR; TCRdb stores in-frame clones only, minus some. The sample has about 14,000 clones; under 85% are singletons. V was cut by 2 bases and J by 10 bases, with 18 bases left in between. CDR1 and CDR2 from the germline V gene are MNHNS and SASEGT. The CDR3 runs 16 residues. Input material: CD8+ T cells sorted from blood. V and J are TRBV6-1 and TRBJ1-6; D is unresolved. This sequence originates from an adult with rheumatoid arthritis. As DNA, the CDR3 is TGTGCCAGCAGTGAAAAGTCAGCTTGGGAGGAATCACCCCTCCACTTT. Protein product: CASSEKSAWEESPLHF.